The 20 T cell receptor beta chains below all came from one sample that was sequenced in a study of T cell responses to AZD1222 COVID-19 vaccine (dated by TCRdb to about 2021). Reading the label with the study, this specimen's time point is: baseline before first vaccination. This specimen's treatment or condition label, per the study, means: meningococcal conjugate vaccine given as trial control. The library relied on the immunoSEQ multiplex PCR assay. TCRdb holds this immuneACCESS table with in-frame rearrangements only. Some clones are missing; in checked studies, unresolved V genes explain under half, and the rest has no known cause. This sample lists 200,000 to 250,000 clones; just over 90% were detected once. The ten biggest clones cover 1% of the sample. This material consisted of peripheral blood, taken on day 0 of MenACWY control vaccination. These receptors all come from an adult in good health.

The rearrangement links TRBV27 to TRBJ2-5, with D maybe TRBD1 (6 bases). V shed 4 bases and J shed 2 bases, with 11 bases lying between them. Germline assignment: CDR1 MNHEY and CDR2 SMNVEV (reference sequence). The CDR3 is made up of 14 amino acids. The CDR3 region is CASSSWTAQETQYF. The CDR3 bases are TGTGCCAGCAGTTCCTGGACAGCACAAGAGACCCAGTACTTC.

Comments on this clone: Distinct nucleotide sequences in the sample also encode this CDR3. This chain connects TRBV30 to TRBJ1-2; tentatively, D is TRBD1 (6 bases). This CDR3 comprises 11 residues. Germline V gene data show CDR1 as GTSNPN and CDR2 as SVGIG (reference sequence). V was shortened by 3 bases and J by 8 bases, with 10 bases between the two germline ends. CDR3 loop: CAWRRGGGYTF. CDR3 DNA: TGTGCCTGGAGGAGAGGGGGAGGCTACACCTTC. The full variable domain, with the rest looked up from reference TRBV30 and TRBJ1-2, is SQTIHQWPATLVQPVGSPLSLECTVEGTSNPNLYWYRQAAGRGLQLLFYSVGIGQISSEVPQNLSASRPQDRQFILSSKKLLLSDSGFYLCAWRRGGGYTFGSGTRLTVV.

This CDR3 is CASSYGRGNTEAFF. The CDR3 DNA reads as TGTGCCAGCAGTTACGGGCGGGGGAACACTGAAGCTTTCTTT. This chain links TRBV6-6 with TRBJ1-1; D is ambiguous. V shed 2 bases and J shed 1 base, with 8 bases lying between them. Germline values: CDR1 MNHNY, CDR2 SVGAGI (reference sequence). This CDR3 has 14 amino acids.

The rearrangement joins TRBV5-1 to TRBJ2-7, with 7 bases fitting TRBD1. The CDR3 extends over 14 amino acids. V was clipped by 7 bases and J by 2 bases; unmatched bases: 9. Germline-derived CDR1 and CDR2 are SGHRS and YFSETQ. In DNA form, the CDR3 reads TGCGCCAGCCGAACAGGGGAAACCACCTACGAGCAGTACTTC. Amino acid sequence: CASRTGETTYEQYF.

This rearrangement joins TRBV7-9 to TRBJ1-3; possible D gene TRBD1, 5 bases. Germline CDR1 and CDR2: SEHNR and FQNEAQ (reference sequence). V was trimmed by 5 bases and J by 0 bases, leaving 11 bases between them. The length of the CDR3 is 15 residues. The CDR3, as DNA: TGTGCCAGCAGCGCGGGACCGAGCTCTGGAAACACCATATATTTT. Protein product: CASSAGPSSGNTIYF.

The rearrangement links TRBV28 to TRBJ1-4, with 7 nucleotides matching TRBD1. Per germline, CDR1 MDHEN and CDR2 SYDVKM. The V and J ends lost 6 bases and 8 bases, in that order; junction bases with no gene match: 15. The CDR3 length is 16 residues. The CDR3 DNA sequence: TGTGCCAGCAGGTCCCCCTCCACAGGGGTAAGCGAAAAACTGTTTTTT. It is translated as CASRSPSTGVSEKLFF.

This clone was counted once. CDR3 loop: CATLFAGVPTDTQYF. For the CDR3, the DNA is TGTGCCACCCTCTTTGCGGGGGTACCCACAGATACGCAGTATTTT. The rearrangement links TRBV2 to TRBJ2-3, with TRBD2 identical over 7 bases. J was trimmed by 2 bases and V by 10 bases; bases with no gene match: 12. The CDR3 totals 15 residues. Germline CDR1 reads SNHLY; CDR2 reads FYNNEI.

The rearrangement links TRBV5-8 to TRBJ2-5; a weak D match, TRBD2 (5 bases). The CDR3 consists of 13 residues. Germline lookup yields CDR1 SGHTS and CDR2 YDEGEE. V was shortened by 4 bases and J by 9 bases, with 16 bases between the two germline ends. The CDR3 protein is CASSTDRHGAQYF. The CDR3 DNA reads as TGTGCCAGCAGCACCGACCGGCACGGGGCCCAGTACTTC.

The V gene is TRBV19, the J gene TRBJ2-3; weak D call: TRBD2 (6 bases). This CDR3 region has 16 residues. CDR1 LNHDA and CDR2 SQIVND come from the germline V gene (reference sequence). The V and J ends lost 3 bases and 5 bases respectively, with 18 bases between them. In DNA form, the CDR3 reads TGTGCCAGTAGTATCCCGTCGGGGGTTCGGGGAGATACGCAGTATTTT. As protein: CASSIPSGVRGDTQYF.

V and J are TRBV6-6 and TRBJ2-4; D may be TRBD2 (5 bases). Germline values: CDR1 MNHNY, CDR2 SVGAGI (reference sequence). The CDR3 runs 14 residues. The V gene lost 5 bases and the J gene lost 0 bases, with 8 bases spanning the gap. The CDR3 nucleotides read TGTGCCAGCAGTAACGGACTAGCCAAAAACATTCAGTACTTC. Amino acid sequence: CASSNGLAKNIQYF.

This rearrangement joins TRBV28 to TRBJ1-1; D remains ambiguous. With 3 bases removed from V and 8 bases from J, the gap between germline ends came to 13 bases. The CDR3 extends over 13 amino acids. CDR1 is MDHEN and CDR2 is SYDVKM in the germline V gene. The CDR3 loop reads CASSLHGRGEAFF. The CDR3 DNA is TGTGCCAGCAGTTTGCACGGACGAGGAGAAGCTTTCTTT. Drawing the rest from reference TRBV28 and TRBJ1-1, the complete variable domain is DVKVTQSSRYLVKRTGEKVFLECVQDMDHENMFWYRQDPGLGLRLIYFSYDVKMKEKGDIPEGYSVSREKKERFSLILESASTNQTSMYLCASSLHGRGEAFFGQGTRLTVV.

With respect to this clone: The sample carries other DNA sequences with the same CDR3. This chain uses TRBV2 with TRBJ2-7; D gene unclear. The V end was cut by 4 bases, the J end by 0 bases, with 10 bases between. The CDR3 has 14 residues. The germline V gene encodes CDR1 SNHLY and CDR2 FYNNEI. The CDR3 coding sequence is TGTGCCAGCAGTGGGCGACCGAGCTCCTACGAGCAGTACTTC. It encodes CASSGRPSSYEQYF.

This rearrangement joins TRBV6-1 to TRBJ1-1; D is ambiguous. The CDR3 spans 13 residues. Trimming shortened V by 1 base and J by 1 base, and 4 bases separated the two germline ends. Per the germline V gene, CDR1 is MNHNS and CDR2 is SASEGT. The CDR3 DNA reads as TGTGCCAGCAGTGAAGTTGAGAACACTGAAGCTTTCTTT. Translated: CASSEVENTEAFF.

The chain recombines TRBV18 with TRBJ1-2; D remains unclear. CDR1 is KGHSH, CDR2 LQKENI, per germline. The CDR3 sequence is 15 residues long. V was clipped by 2 bases and J by 7 bases, with 17 bases between them. This CDR3 is CASSPDGGRAGGYTF. As DNA, the CDR3 is TGTGCCAGCTCACCAGACGGCGGAAGGGCTGGTGGCTACACCTTC.

This sequence joins TRBV3-1 (or the pseudogene TRBV3-2) and TRBJ1-4; a possible D gene is TRBD1 (5 bases). Trimming cost V 4 bases and J 5 bases, with 11 bases left between them. Germline lookup yields CDR1 LGHDT and CDR2 YNNKEL (reference sequence). There are 14 residues in the CDR3. The CDR3 spells CASSLSRQNEKLFF. The CDR3, as DNA: TGTGCCAGCAGCCTCTCTCGACAGAATGAAAAACTGTTTTTT.

The gene calls are TRBV7-2 and TRBJ2-7; 8 bases line up with TRBD1. Germline V gives CDR1 SGHTA, CDR2 FQGNSA. The CDR3 runs 13 residues. Unmatched junction bases numbered 3, after V lost 4 bases and J lost 4 bases. DNA for the CDR3: TGTGCCAGCAGCTCACAGGGGGGTTACGAGCAGTACTTC. Protein: CASSSQGGYEQYF.

The chain combines TRBV5-1 with TRBJ2-7; D is perhaps TRBD2 (5 bases). V was shortened by 9 bases and J by 2 bases, with 21 bases between the two germline ends. Germline loops: CDR1 SGHRS, CDR2 YFSETQ. This CDR3 region has 15 residues. CDR3 loop: CATNAGVHRTYEQYF. Here the CDR3 DNA reads TGCGCCACAAACGCCGGGGTGCACCGAACCTACGAGCAGTACTTC.

The rearrangement uses TRBV3-1 (or the pseudogene TRBV3-2) and TRBJ1-1, with D possibly matching TRBD1 (5 bases). V lost 0 bases to trimming and J lost 2 bases, with 13 bases between them. CDR1 is LGHDT, CDR2 YNNKEL, per germline (reference sequence). The CDR3 has 16 amino acids. The CDR3, as DNA: TGTGCCAGCAGCCAAGATCCGGGGGGGGTAAACACTGAAGCTTTCTTT. It encodes CASSQDPGGVNTEAFF.

The chain recombines TRBV6-6 with TRBJ1-5; 12 positions match TRBD1. The V gene end was trimmed by 5 bases and the J gene end by 2 bases; junction bases not matched to a gene: 10. CDR3 size: 18 residues. Germline CDR1 reads MNHNY; CDR2 reads SVGAGI (reference sequence). CDR3 loop: CASSHRDRGRGGNQPQHF. As DNA, the CDR3 is TGTGCCAGCAGTCACCGGGACAGGGGGCGCGGGGGCAATCAGCCCCAGCATTTT.

The chain recombines TRBV10-3 with TRBJ2-7, with D possibly being TRBD1 (6 bases). The CDR3 runs 13 residues. Germline lookup yields CDR1 ENHRY and CDR2 SYGVKD. V was clipped by 2 bases and J by 2 bases, with 7 bases between them. The CDR3 reads CAISEGQPYEQYF. The CDR3 DNA reads TGTGCCATCAGTGAGGGACAGCCCTACGAGCAGTACTTC.